The source of this T cell receptor beta chain is a study of cytomegalovirus exposure and HLA in healthy donors. The junction had 5 bases not matched to a gene; V was cut back by 3 bases and J by 0 bases. This CDR3 is built from 15 residues. Per the germline V gene, CDR1 is SGHRS and CDR2 is YFSETQ. Both 60 Vbeta primers and 13 Jbeta primers went into the PCR. The data were produced by immunoSEQ multiplex PCR, yet TCRdb's version contains in-frame clones alone and is incomplete. Here the sample spans about 69,000 clones, roughly 65% being singletons. For this clone: What it binds is not known.

Study-wide results and limits: It was approximately 150 TCR beta chains that were listed as cytomegalovirus-associated.

This receptor was identified in a male donor in good health and CMV-seropositive. The chain joins TRBV5-1 to TRBJ2-7; 8 positions match TRBD1. Sequencing input: PBMCs. CDR3 sequence reads: CASSSGTGSSYEQYF. For the CDR3, the DNA is TGCGCCAGCAGCTCAGGGACAGGAAGCTCCTACGAGCAGTACTTC.